This T cell receptor (beta chain) was documented in a study of chemoradiotherapy in HPV16-positive cancers. Overall study context: Candidate HPV-specific clones and shared TCR motifs came from a couple of HPV16-positive patients.

Repertoires were sampled repeatedly during chemoradiotherapy. The germline gives CDR1 SEHNR, CDR2 FQNEAQ (reference sequence). CDR3 length: 14 amino acids. V was clipped by 1 base and J by 0 bases, with 5 bases between them. TCRdb's copy holds only in-frame clones and misses some; the assay was immunoSEQ multiplex PCR. The sample holds about 2,600 clones, around 90% seen once. The rearrangement uses TRBV7-9 and TRBJ2-3; D remains unclear. The clonotype originates from a human donor with HPV-associated anogenital cancer. Sequences were derived from tumor tissue, sampled from a patient who underwent chemoradiotherapy. The CDR3 bases are TGTGCCAGCAGCTTAGGCCCAAGCACAGATACGCAGTATTTT. It is translated as CASSLGPSTDTQYF.